The present TCR beta chain was sequenced within a study of T cell responses to AZD1222 COVID-19 vaccine. Assay used: immunoSEQ multiplex PCR; TCRdb lists only in-frame clones, some missing. This table has some 130,000 clones, approximately 90% appearing once. Concerning this clone itself: What it binds is not known.

Study outcomes and limitations: In all cases, repertoires were sampled only after the peak T cell response. Recipients of AZD1222 seropositive at baseline numbered only 6 or 7. Two doses of AZD1222 preceded a rise in Spike-specific TCR breadth and depth.

The germline V and J ends were trimmed by 3 bases and 4 bases, with 13 bases remaining between them. This CDR3 is 15 amino acids long. CDR1 and CDR2 from the germline V gene are MNHEY and SMNVEV (reference sequence). The TCR was taken from an adult in good health. This material consisted of peripheral blood, taken on day 0 of AZD1222 vaccination. The J gene is TRBJ1-5, the V gene TRBV27, with D tentatively TRBD1 (6 bases). The CDR3, as DNA: TGTGCCAGCAGTTTTCGCAGGGGCCTAAATCAGCCCCAGCATTTT. Encoded protein: CASSFRRGLNQPQHF.